This T cell receptor beta chain was sequenced for a study of blood T cell repertoires in COVID-19. The V gene lost 3 bases and the J gene lost 1 base, with 11 bases spanning the gap. The germline gives CDR1 SGHDN, CDR2 FVKESK. CDR3 length: 15 residues. Followed longitudinally, the Seattle patients had been enrolled during active infection. Authors' analysis steps: For nucleated cells, counts were estimated from reference gene primer amplification. TCRdb's table, derived via immunoSEQ multiplex PCR, lists solely in-frame clones and lacks some. V and J calls and clone size follow that table, whereas D and trimming were derived from the DNA. The table has approximately 200,000 clones, around 80% seen once.

Material: peripheral blood. This chain joins TRBV14 and TRBJ2-3; the D gene is possibly TRBD1 (6 bases). This clonotype was sampled from a woman older than 75 with COVID-19, enrolled during active disease. The CDR3: CASSQQGLRTDTQYF. CDR3 DNA sequence: TGTGCCAGCAGCCAGCAGGGGCTACGCACAGATACGCAGTATTTT.